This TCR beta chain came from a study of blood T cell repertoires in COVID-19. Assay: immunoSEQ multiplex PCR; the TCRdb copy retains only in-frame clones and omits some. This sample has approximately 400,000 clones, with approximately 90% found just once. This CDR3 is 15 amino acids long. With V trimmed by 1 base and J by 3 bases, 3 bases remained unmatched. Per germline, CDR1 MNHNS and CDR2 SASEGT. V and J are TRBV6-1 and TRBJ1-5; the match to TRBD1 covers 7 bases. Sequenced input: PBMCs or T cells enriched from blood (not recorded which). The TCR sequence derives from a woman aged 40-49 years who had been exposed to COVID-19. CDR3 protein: CASSEGGQFNQPQHF. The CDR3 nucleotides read TGTGCCAGCAGTGAAGGGGGACAGTTCAATCAGCCCCAGCATTTT.